This TCR beta chain is from a study of T cells in Graves' hyperthyroidism and ophthalmopathy. CDR1 is MNHNS and CDR2 is SASEGT in the germline V gene. V lost 3 bases and J lost 5, with 13 bases in between. The CDR3 extends over 14 amino acids. Regions amplified from RNA transcripts were the TCR beta CDR3 regions. Using the HTBI primer set, a first-round RT-PCR was run on the TCR CDR3. In TCRdb, the multiplex PCR reads were re-called with MiXCR into one record per CDR3 protein. The table records about 350,000 distinct CDR3 sequences, about 15% of them present only once. Clinicians diagnosed patients from clinical symptoms, serum thyroxine and TRAb, thyroid ultrasound and orbital computed tomography.

This chain connects TRBV6-1 to TRBJ2-5; tentative D call: TRBD2 (6 bases). Material for sequencing was blood. The sequence was obtained from a woman younger than 45 with Graves' hyperthyroidism. In DNA form, the CDR3 reads TGTGCCAGCAGTGAGGGCGGGAACGGGGAGACCCAGTACTTC. Protein product: CASSEGGNGETQYF.